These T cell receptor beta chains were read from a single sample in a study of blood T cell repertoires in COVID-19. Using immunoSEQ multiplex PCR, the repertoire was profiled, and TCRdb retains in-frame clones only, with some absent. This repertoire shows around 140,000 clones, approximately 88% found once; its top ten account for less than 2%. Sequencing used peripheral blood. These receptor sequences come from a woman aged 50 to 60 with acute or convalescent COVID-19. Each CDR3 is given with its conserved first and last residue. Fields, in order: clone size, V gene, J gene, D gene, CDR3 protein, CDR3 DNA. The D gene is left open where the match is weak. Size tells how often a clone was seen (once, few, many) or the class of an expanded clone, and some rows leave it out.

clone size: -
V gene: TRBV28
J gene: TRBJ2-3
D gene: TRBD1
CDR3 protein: CASSFSGTGDTQYF
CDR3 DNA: TGTGCCAGCAGTTTTTCGGGGACAGGAGATACGCAGTATTTT

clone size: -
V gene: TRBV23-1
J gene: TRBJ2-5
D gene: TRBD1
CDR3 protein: CASSQPGDRGLWETQYF
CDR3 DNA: TGCGCCAGCAGTCAACCGGGGGACAGGGGGCTGTGGGAGACCCAGTACTTC

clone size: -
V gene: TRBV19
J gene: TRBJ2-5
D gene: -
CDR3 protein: CASSTRDFQETQYF
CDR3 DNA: TGTGCCAGTAGTACCCGGGACTTCCAAGAGACCCAGTACTTC

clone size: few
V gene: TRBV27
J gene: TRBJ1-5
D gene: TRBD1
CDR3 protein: CASSYGQGVQPQHF
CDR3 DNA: TGTGCCAGCAGTTATGGACAGGGAGTTCAGCCCCAGCATTTT

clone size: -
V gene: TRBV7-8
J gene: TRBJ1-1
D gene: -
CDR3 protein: CASSLQGPKDPMNTEAFF
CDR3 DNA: TGTGCCAGCAGCTTACAGGGGCCCAAGGACCCCATGAACACTGAAGCTTTCTTT

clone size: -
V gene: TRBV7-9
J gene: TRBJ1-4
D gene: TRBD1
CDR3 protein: CASSKGQGAEGEKLFF
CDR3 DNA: TGTGCCAGCAGCAAAGGACAGGGGGCAGAAGGTGAAAAACTGTTTTTT

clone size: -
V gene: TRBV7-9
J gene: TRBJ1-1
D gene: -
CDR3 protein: CASSFRNMNTEAFF
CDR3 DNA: TGTGCCAGCAGCTTCAGAAACATGAACACTGAAGCTTTCTTT

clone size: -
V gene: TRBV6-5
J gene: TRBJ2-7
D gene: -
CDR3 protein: CASSPPGSSYEQYF
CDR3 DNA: TGTGCCAGCAGTCCCCCGGGGAGCTCCTACGAGCAGTACTTC

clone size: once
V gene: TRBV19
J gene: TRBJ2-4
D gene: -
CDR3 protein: CASTSEGGRLAKNIQYF
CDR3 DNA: TGTGCCAGTACCAGTGAGGGGGGGCGACTAGCCAAAAACATTCAGTACTTC

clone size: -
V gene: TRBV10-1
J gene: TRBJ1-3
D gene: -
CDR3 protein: CASSGGGDTIYF
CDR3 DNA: TGCGCCAGCAGTGGCGGGGGGGACACCATATATTTT

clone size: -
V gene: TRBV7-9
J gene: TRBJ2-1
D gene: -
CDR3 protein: CASSPRDILYNEQFF
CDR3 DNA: TGTGCCAGCAGCCCCCGGGACATACTATACAATGAGCAGTTCTTC

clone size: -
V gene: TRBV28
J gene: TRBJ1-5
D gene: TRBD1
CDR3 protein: CASSSRGRLISNQPQHF
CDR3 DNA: TGTGCCAGCAGTTCTAGGGGGCGGCTTATAAGCAATCAGCCCCAGCATTTT

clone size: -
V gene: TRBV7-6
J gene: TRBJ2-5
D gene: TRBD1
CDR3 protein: CASRKLRDSQETQYF
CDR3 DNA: TGTGCCAGCAGGAAACTCCGGGACAGCCAAGAGACCCAGTACTTC